This T cell receptor beta chain was sequenced for a study of shared clonotypes between healthy human individuals. Broader study findings: In four donors, around 4.5% of naive CD4 clonotypes appeared in common.

The CDR3 is 15 residues long. The germline gives CDR1 SGDLS, CDR2 YYNGEE. V was clipped by 4 bases and J by 0 bases; unmatched bases: 7. Details on this clone: What it recognizes is unknown.

For every subset, genomic DNA was evenly distributed across several immunoSEQ plates. Sequencing used immunoSEQ multiplex PCR; TCRdb keeps in-frame clones, though not all of them. This table holds more than 550,000 clones, roughly 91% found once. Sequenced material: memory CD8+ T cells from PBMCs. The subset was: CD45RO+ cells pooled with CCR7-negative TemRA cells. The chain employs TRBV9 and TRBJ2-7; TRBD2 agrees at 7 bases. The TCR sequence derives from a man aged 18 to 35 in good health. Some clones in this sample may be carry-over from other donors' samples. In DNA, the CDR3 is TGTGCCAGCAGCCCCACGGGGGGTAACTCCTACGAGCAGTACTTC. Protein sequence: CASSPTGGNSYEQYF. The full variable domain, with the rest looked up from reference TRBV9 and TRBJ2-7, is DSGVTQTPKHLITATGQRVTLRCSPRSGDLSVYWYQQSLDQGLQFLIQYYNGEERAKGNILERFSAQQFPDLHSELNLSSLELGDSALYFCASSPTGGNSYEQYFGPGTRLTVT.